The 31 T cell receptor beta chains below were found in one sample sequenced in a study of control samples from healthy donors and cancer patients. Generated by immunoSEQ multiplex PCR, the TCRdb table keeps only in-frame clones and is missing some. In the table there are roughly 100,000 clones, 83% of which are singletons. What was sequenced was blood. These receptors came from a woman between 50 and 59 years old in good health.

The chain couples TRBV5-5 to TRBJ2-1; D gene uncertain. This CDR3 is built from 15 residues. V gave up 0 bases and J gave up 8 bases, with 15 bases separating them. Germline V CDR1 and CDR2: SGHKS, YYEKEE (reference sequence). CDR3 in DNA: TGTGCCAGCAGCTTGGCAGCTACAAGTTTTGATGAGCAGTTCTTC. It encodes CASSLAATSFDEQFF.

V gene TRBV11-2 combines with J gene TRBJ2-1, with D perhaps TRBD2 (5 bases). Trimming took 0 bases from V and 12 from J, leaving 15 bases between them. Per germline, CDR1 SGHAT and CDR2 FQNNGV. This CDR3 region has 14 residues. CDR3 region: CASSLDRAGEGQFF. CDR3 in DNA: TGTGCCAGCAGCTTAGATCGGGCAGGTGAGGGGCAGTTCTTC.

The gene calls are TRBV6-2 or TRBV6-3 and TRBJ1-1; D is possibly TRBD1 (6 bases). V lost 6 bases, J lost 1 base, and 12 bases lay in between. This CDR3 contains 14 residues. Germline CDR1 reads MNHEY; CDR2 reads SVGEGT. CDR3 region: CASSSRGWNTEAFF. The CDR3 coding sequence is TGTGCCAGCAGCTCGAGGGGGTGGAACACTGAAGCTTTCTTT.

The V call is TRBV5-6, the J call TRBJ2-5, with D maybe TRBD2 (5 bases). Germline V CDR1 and CDR2: SGHDT, YYEEEE. The V and J ends lost 4 bases and 0 bases respectively, with 10 bases between them. The length of the CDR3 is 14 residues. CDR3 region: CASSTPGNQETQYF. For the CDR3, the DNA is TGTGCCAGCAGCACACCCGGGAACCAAGAGACCCAGTACTTC.

In regard to this clone: One end of the junction is discordant with germline, which a read error may explain. The same CDR3 can be traced to other DNA sequences in this sample. The chain carries TRBV29-1 and TRBJ2-1; unclear D gene. Per the germline V gene, CDR1 is SQVTM and CDR2 is ANQGSEA. The CDR3 covers 11 residues. The CDR3 here is CSVPGYNEQFF. The DNA for the CDR3 is TGCAGCGTTCCAGGCTACAATGAGCAATTCTTC.

This chain uses TRBV19 with TRBJ1-6, with 7 bases that match TRBD1. V was clipped by 5 bases and J by 7 bases; unmatched bases: 5. This CDR3 is built from 14 residues. The germline CDR1 and CDR2 sequences are LNHDA and SQIVND (reference sequence). The CDR3, as DNA: TGTGCCAGTAGTCCGACAGGGCAGAATTCACCCCTCCACTTT. Translation gives CASSPTGQNSPLHF. Full variable domain (rest looked up from reference TRBV19 and TRBJ1-6): DGGITQSPKYLFRKEGQNVTLSCEQNLNHDAMYWYRQDPGQGLRLIYYSQIVNDFQKGDIAEGYSVSREKKESFPLTVTSAQKNPTAFYLCASSPTGQNSPLHFGNGTRLTVT.

V usage is TRBV3-1 (or the pseudogene TRBV3-2) and J usage is TRBJ2-1, with 8 bases that match TRBD2. This CDR3 is 14 amino acids long. Unmatched junction bases numbered 11, after V lost 4 bases and J lost 12 bases. Germline values: CDR1 LGHDT, CDR2 YNNKEL (reference sequence). Written as DNA, the CDR3 is TGTGCCAGCAGCCTACCAGAGGTAGCGGGGCCGCAGTTCTTC. Encoded protein: CASSLPEVAGPQFF.

The chain has TRBV11-3 and TRBJ2-3, with TRBD2 matching over 16 bases. Germline CDR1 SGHNT, CDR2 YENEEA. CDR3 size: 17 residues. J gave up 6 bases and V 5 bases, and 8 bases lay outside the gene matches. CDR3 amino acids: CASSPGLAGGAADTQYF. CDR3 coding DNA: TGTGCCAGCAGCCCGGGACTAGCGGGAGGGGCGGCGGATACGCAGTATTTT. Full variable domain (rest looked up from reference TRBV11-3 and TRBJ2-3): EAGVVQSPRYKIIEKKQPVAFWCNPISGHNTLYWYLQNLGQGPELLIRYENEEAVDDSQLPKDRFSAERLKGVDSTLKIQPAELGDSAVYLCASSPGLAGGAADTQYFGPGTRLTVL.

The rearrangement uses TRBV7-9 and TRBJ1-3; D gene ambiguous. Germline values: CDR1 SEHNR, CDR2 FQNEAQ (reference sequence). The V gene lost 5 bases and the J gene lost 4 bases, with 6 bases spanning the gap. The length of the CDR3 is 12 residues. The CDR3: CASSPPGNTIYF. CDR3 nucleotide sequence: TGTGCCAGCAGCCCCCCCGGAAACACCATATATTTT.

The CDR3 DNA sequence: TGTGCCAGCTCCGGACAGGGGGAAGAGACCCAGTACTTC. Its protein product is CASSGQGEETQYF. The V gene is TRBV18, the J gene TRBJ2-5; 10 nucleotides agree with TRBD1. V gave up 6 bases and J gave up 3 bases; unmatched junction bases: 1. The CDR3 runs to 13 residues. The germline CDR1 and CDR2 sequences are KGHSH and LQKENI. Supplemented by reference TRBV18 and TRBJ2-5, the full variable domain reads NAGVMQNPRHLVRRRGQEARLRCSPMKGHSHVYWYRQLPEEGLKFMVYLQKENIIDESGMPKERFSAEFPKEGPSILRIQQVVRGDSAAYFCASSGQGEETQYFGPGTRLLVL.

J is TRBJ1-3 and V is TRBV6-6; D is unresolved. CDR1 and CDR2 from the germline V gene are MNHNY and SVGAGI (reference sequence). This CDR3 comprises 15 residues. The ends were cut back, 6 bases at V and 0 bases at J, with 12 bases in the middle. The CDR3 region is CASRNPGSSGNTIYF. The CDR3 DNA reads as TGTGCCAGCAGGAACCCGGGGAGCTCTGGAAACACCATATATTTT.

CDR3 loop: CASSFTGTGYNYGYTF. CDR3 DNA: TGTGCCAGTAGTTTCACCGGGACAGGGTACAACTATGGCTACACCTTC. The chain has TRBV19 and TRBJ1-2; the match to TRBD1 covers 9 bases. The CDR3 sequence is 16 residues long. The V segment lost 5 bases and the J segment 2 bases; nucleotides outside the gene matches: 9. The germline V gene has CDR1 LNHDA and CDR2 SQIVND (reference sequence). The whole variable domain, remainder taken from reference TRBV19 and TRBJ1-2, is DGGITQSPKYLFRKEGQNVTLSCEQNLNHDAMYWYRQDPGQGLRLIYYSQIVNDFQKGDIAEGYSVSREKKESFPLTVTSAQKNPTAFYLCASSFTGTGYNYGYTFGSGTRLTVV.

The rearrangement uses TRBV6-5 and TRBJ1-2; D unresolved. The V end was cut by 2 bases, the J end by 4 bases, with 8 bases between. The germline CDR1 and CDR2 sequences are MNHEY and SVGAGI. The CDR3 is 13 amino acids. The chain's CDR3 is CASSYGSLYGYTF. The CDR3 nucleotides read TGTGCCAGCAGTTACGGAAGTCTCTATGGCTACACCTTC.

The V gene is TRBV5-6, the J gene TRBJ1-1; a possible D gene is TRBD1 (6 bases). The CDR3 is 14 residues long. Trimming removed 0 bases at V and 4 bases at J, with 10 bases between. Per the germline V gene, CDR1 is SGHDT and CDR2 is YYEEEE. The CDR3: CASSLARRGTEAFF. CDR3 in DNA: TGTGCCAGCAGCTTGGCACGCAGGGGCACTGAAGCTTTCTTT.

The chain uses TRBV6-5 and TRBJ2-1, with D unresolved. The CDR3 is made up of 12 amino acids. Germline V gene sequence: CDR1 MNHEY, CDR2 SVGAGI. The V and J ends lost 0 bases and 5 bases respectively, with 2 bases between them. The CDR3 DNA reads TGTGCCAGCAGTTACTCAGACAATGAGCAGTTCTTC. Amino acids: CASSYSDNEQFF.

V and J are TRBV7-8 and TRBJ2-3, with D possibly matching TRBD2 (7 bases). The CDR3 has 15 residues. Germline CDR1 and CDR2: SGHVS and FQNEAQ. Trimming took off 0 bases at V and 4 bases at J, with 11 bases between the two ends. Here the CDR3 reads CASSLAGGHADTQYF. The CDR3 nucleotides read TGTGCCAGCAGCTTAGCGGGGGGGCACGCAGATACGCAGTATTTT.

The chain joins TRBV10-3 to TRBJ2-3; 11 nucleotides match TRBD2. The CDR3 is made up of 19 amino acids. Germline lookup yields CDR1 ENHRY and CDR2 SYGVKD. V lost 0 bases and J lost 2; bases outside the gene matches: 10. CDR3 protein: CAISESVRLLAGVTDTQYF. CDR3 nucleotide sequence: TGTGCCATCAGTGAGTCGGTGAGGTTACTAGCGGGGGTCACAGATACGCAGTATTTT.

To note about this clone: Other DNA variants within this sample encode the same CDR3. The chain joins TRBV9 to TRBJ2-2; 10 positions match TRBD2. The germline V gene encodes CDR1 SGDLS and CDR2 YYNGEE. The J segment lost 1 base and the V segment lost 0 bases, leaving 0 bases of the junction unmatched. The CDR3 covers 16 residues. The CDR3 loop is CASSVGLAGNTGELFF. The DNA of the CDR3 is TGTGCCAGCAGCGTAGGACTAGCGGGGAACACCGGGGAGCTGTTTTTT.

The chain has TRBV4-3 and TRBJ2-1; possibly TRBD1 or TRBD2 for D (6 bases each). Germline V gene lookup returns CDR1 LGHNA and CDR2 YSLEER. V was trimmed by 5 bases and J by 7 bases, leaving 18 bases between them. This CDR3 has 15 amino acids. The CDR3 protein is CASSRRGGPGNEQFF. Here the CDR3 DNA reads TGCGCCAGCAGCAGACGTGGGGGGCCAGGGAATGAGCAGTTCTTC.

This clone was seen just once. This chain uses TRBV16 with TRBJ2-2, with TRBD2 as a possible D gene (5 bases). This CDR3 region has 15 residues. The V end lost 4 bases, the J end lost 7 bases, and 16 bases lay between the germline ends. The germline V gene encodes CDR1 KGHSY and CDR2 FQNENV. The CDR3 protein is CASSRNTGELGELFF. The CDR3 region has the DNA TGTGCCAGCAGCCGCAATACCGGGGAGCTCGGGGAGCTGTTTTTT. Based on the CDR3 plus reference TRBV16 and TRBJ2-2, the full variable domain is GEEVAQTPKHLVRGEGQKAKLYCAPIKGHSYVFWYQQVLKNEFKFLISFQNENVFDETGMPKERFSAKCLPNSPCSLEIQATKLEDSAVYFCASSRNTGELGELFFGEGSRLTVL.

The genes are TRBV19 and TRBJ1-1, with TRBD1 matching over 7 bases. The CDR3 has 15 residues. With 5 bases clipped from V and 4 bases from J, the junction kept 10 bases outside the gene matches. Germline V CDR1 and CDR2: LNHDA, SQIVND (reference sequence). CDR3 nucleotides: TGTGCCAGTAGTTTAGTAGGGGGCCCCAGCACTGAAGCTTTCTTT. It encodes CASSLVGGPSTEAFF.

J is TRBJ2-7 and V is TRBV12-3 or TRBV12-4; 7 bases are shared with TRBD1. After removal of 8 bases from V and 2 bases from J, the junction contained 6 bases not matched to a gene. CDR3 length equals 13 residues. In DNA form, the CDR3 reads TGTGCCAGCGCTCGGGACAGCCCCTACGAGCAGTACTTC. This sequence encodes CASARDSPYEQYF.

This clone was recorded only once. V usage is TRBV7-9 and J usage is TRBJ1-5, with no clear D. The V end was cut by 2 bases, the J end by 5 bases, with 7 bases between. CDR3 length: 13 residues. Germline V lookup: CDR1 SEHNR, CDR2 FQNEAQ (reference sequence). In nucleotides, the CDR3 is TGTGCCAGCAGCTTATCCGATTATCAGCCCCAGCATTTT. Translated, it gives CASSLSDYQPQHF.

This clone has a handful of counts. The chain recombines TRBV6-5 with TRBJ1-2; TRBD1 matches at 9 bases. CDR1 and CDR2 from the germline V gene are MNHEY and SVGAGI. The CDR3 is made up of 14 amino acids. V lost 2 bases to trimming and J lost 4 bases; unmatched junction nucleotides: 2. CDR3 coding DNA: TGTGCCAGCAGTTACGGACAGGGGATCTATGGCTACACCTTC. Protein product: CASSYGQGIYGYTF.

This clone was found once. In DNA, the CDR3 is TGTGCCAGCAGCCGGCGTTCTGGGGTCACTGAAGCTTTCTTT. Residues: CASSRRSGVTEAFF. This chain connects TRBV7-2 to TRBJ1-1; D call uncertain. V gave up 5 bases and J gave up 4 bases, with 14 bases separating them. The germline gives CDR1 SGHTA, CDR2 FQGNSA. This CDR3 contains 14 residues. The entire variable domain, with the rest obtained from reference TRBV7-2 and TRBJ1-1, is as follows: GAGVSQSPSNKVTEKGKDVELRCDPISGHTALYWYRQSLGQGLEFLIYFQGNSAPDKSGLPSDRFSAERTGGSVSTLTIQRTQQEDSAVYLCASSRRSGVTEAFFGQGTRLTVV.

The genes are TRBV15 and TRBJ2-1; D is unclear. Germline values: CDR1 LNHNV, CDR2 YYDKDF (reference sequence). V gave up 3 bases and J gave up 9 bases, with 15 bases separating them. The CDR3 extends over 14 amino acids. The CDR3 region is CATSRDLLRAEQFF. CDR3 coding DNA: TGTGCCACCAGCAGGGACCTCCTTAGGGCTGAGCAGTTCTTC.

This chain uses TRBV5-1 with TRBJ2-3, with TRBD2 matching over 12 bases. There are 15 residues in the CDR3. J gave up 6 bases and V 4 bases, and 6 bases lay outside the gene matches. Germline-derived CDR1 and CDR2 are SGHRS and YFSETQ. CDR3 in DNA: TGCGCCAGCAGCCAAGCTAGCGGGGGGGCTGATACGCAGTATTTT. It translates to CASSQASGGADTQYF.

The chain combines TRBV3-1 (or the pseudogene TRBV3-2) with TRBJ2-7, with D possibly TRBD1 on 8 matching bases. The CDR3 runs to 15 residues. Germline CDR1 LGHDT, CDR2 YNNKEL (reference sequence). V was cut by 5 bases and J by 1 base, with 15 bases left in between. For the CDR3, the DNA is TGTGCCAGCAGCAACGACAGGGGAGGGTCCTACGAGCAGTACTTC. Translated: CASSNDRGGSYEQYF.

The chain uses TRBV14 and TRBJ2-2; 9 bases are shared with TRBD1. CDR3 length: 15 residues. The germline V gene encodes CDR1 SGHDN and CDR2 FVKESK. V lost 3 bases, J lost 4 bases, and 3 bases stayed unmatched. This chain's CDR3 is CASSQGQGSTGELFF. The CDR3 DNA reads as TGTGCCAGCAGCCAGGGACAGGGATCCACCGGGGAGCTGTTTTTT.

V and J are TRBV25-1 and TRBJ2-2, with D possibly being TRBD1 or TRBD2 (5 bases each). Germline-derived CDR1 and CDR2 are MGHDK and SYGVNS. This CDR3 has 14 amino acids. V was shortened by 5 bases and J by 7 bases, with 14 bases between the two germline ends. As DNA, the CDR3 is TGTGCCAGCAGTAAGGCAGGGACGGTCGGGGAGCTGTTTTTT. It codes for CASSKAGTVGELFF. The variable domain in full, completed from reference TRBV25-1 and TRBJ2-2, reads EADIYQTPRYLVIGTGKKITLECSQTMGHDKMYWYQQDPGMELHLIHYSYGVNSTEKGDLSSESTVSRIRTEHFPLTLESARPSHTSQYLCASSKAGTVGELFFGEGSRLTVL.

The V and J genes are TRBV5-1 and TRBJ2-3; D is uncertain. The V gene's germline CDR1 is SGHRS and CDR2 YFSETQ. CDR3 length: 14 residues. V was shortened by 0 bases and J by 4 bases, with 9 bases between the two germline ends. The CDR3 loop is CASSLESAADTQYF. CDR3 coding DNA: TGCGCCAGCAGCTTGGAGAGCGCAGCAGATACGCAGTATTTT.